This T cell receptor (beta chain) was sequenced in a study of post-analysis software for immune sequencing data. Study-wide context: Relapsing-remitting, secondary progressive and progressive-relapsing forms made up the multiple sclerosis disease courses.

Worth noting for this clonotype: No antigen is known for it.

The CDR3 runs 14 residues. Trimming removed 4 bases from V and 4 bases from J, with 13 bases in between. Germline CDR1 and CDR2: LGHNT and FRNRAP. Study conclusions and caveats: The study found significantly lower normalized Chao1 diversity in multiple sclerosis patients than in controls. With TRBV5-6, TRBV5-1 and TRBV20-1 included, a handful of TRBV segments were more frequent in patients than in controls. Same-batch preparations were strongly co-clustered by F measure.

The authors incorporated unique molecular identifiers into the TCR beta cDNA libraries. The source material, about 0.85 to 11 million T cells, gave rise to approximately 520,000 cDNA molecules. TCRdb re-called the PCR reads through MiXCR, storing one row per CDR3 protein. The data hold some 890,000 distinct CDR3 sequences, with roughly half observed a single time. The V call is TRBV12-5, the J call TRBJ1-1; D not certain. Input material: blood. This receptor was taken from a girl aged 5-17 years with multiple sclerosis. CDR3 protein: CASGSPAGSTEAFF. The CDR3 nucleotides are TGTGCTAGTGGTTCGCCGGCGGGGAGCACTGAAGCTTTCTTT.